This TCR beta chain was recovered during a study of cytomegalovirus exposure and HLA in healthy donors. The length of the CDR3 is 14 residues. Germline V gives CDR1 LGHNA, CDR2 YNFKEQ. V was pared by 3 bases and J by 3 bases, with 10 bases between. Donors counted as nominally healthy when sampled, yet unrecorded immune exposures were likely. Study outcomes and limitations: At a 0.05 false discovery rate, a later analysis found 18,000 or so TCR beta sequences to be associated with HLA alleles. Specificity of three CMV-associated chains for CMV antigens was verified in vitro. For presence/absence analyses, sequencing depth was assumed to be roughly uniform across donors.

The PCR used 60 Vbeta and 13 Jbeta primers. The table came from immunoSEQ multiplex PCR; TCRdb's copy has only in-frame clones and leaves some out. This sample has 160,000 or so clones, with 65% to 80% found just once. As concerns this clone: Its antigen is not identified.

This chain connects TRBV4-2 to TRBJ2-3; maybe TRBD2 (6 bases). What was sequenced was PBMCs. The receptor was isolated from a man aged 35 to 55 in good health and CMV-seronegative. This CDR3 reads CASSQEGQTDTQYF. DNA for the CDR3: TGTGCCAGCAGCCAGGAGGGCCAAACAGATACGCAGTATTTT.